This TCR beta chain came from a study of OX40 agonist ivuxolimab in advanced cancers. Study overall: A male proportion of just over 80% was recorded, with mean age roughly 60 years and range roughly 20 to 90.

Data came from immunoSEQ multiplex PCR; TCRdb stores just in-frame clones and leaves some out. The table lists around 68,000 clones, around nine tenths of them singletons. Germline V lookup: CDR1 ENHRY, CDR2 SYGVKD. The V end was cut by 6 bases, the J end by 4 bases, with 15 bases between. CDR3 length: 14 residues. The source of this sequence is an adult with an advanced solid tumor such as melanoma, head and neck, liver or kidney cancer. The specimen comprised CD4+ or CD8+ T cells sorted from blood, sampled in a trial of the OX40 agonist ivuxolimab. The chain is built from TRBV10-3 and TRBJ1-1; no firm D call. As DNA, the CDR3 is TGTGCCATCAGCCCATCTGACGGTGCCACTGAAGCTTTCTTT. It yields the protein CAISPSDGATEAFF.